The rows below give T cell receptor beta chains drawn from one sample of a study of T cell responses to AZD1222 COVID-19 vaccine. Profiling relied on immunoSEQ multiplex PCR, and the TCRdb table lists in-frame clones only, not all of them. The sample gives some 120,000 clones, 75% to 90% of which show up once; roughly 5.4% is in the top ten. The sequencing used peripheral blood, collected on day 0 of AZD1222 vaccination. The receptor source for this set is an adult in good health. Both conserved end residues are part of each CDR3. A D gene is named only where the DNA matches it firmly. Some rows have no size entry. The others give once, few or many, or a class for an expanded clone.

13 | TRBJ1-2 | NA | NA | TRBV7-8 | CASSPTGDYGYTF | TGTGCCAGCAGCCCTACGGGGGATTATGGCTACACCTTC
12 | TRBJ1-2 | NA | NA | TRBV5-1 | CASSAAERGYTF | TGCGCCAGCAGCGCAGCCGAGCGGGGCTACACCTTC
19 | TRBJ2-6 | NA | NA | TRBV4-1 | CASSQEGWTVSSGANVLTF | TGCGCCAGCAGCCAAGAAGGGTGGACAGTTAGCTCTGGGGCCAACGTCCTGACTTTC
16 | TRBJ2-1 | NA | TRBD2 | TRBV2 | CASIGLTSGTYNEQFF | TGTGCCAGCATAGGACTGACTAGCGGGACCTACAATGAGCAGTTCTTC
14 | TRBJ2-5 | NA | NA | TRBV9 | CASSAHSGGETQYF | TGTGCCAGCAGCGCCCATTCTGGAGGGGAGACCCAGTACTTC
11 | TRBJ2-7 | NA | NA | TRBV21-1 | CAIGEGNEQYF | TGTGCCATTGGGGAAGGTAACGAGCAGTACTTC
14 | TRBJ1-1 | NA | NA | TRBV7-9 | CASSFQGQGRKTFF | TGTGCCAGCAGCTTTCAAGGTCAGGGTCGAAAAACTTTCTTT
13 | TRBJ1-1 | NA | NA | TRBV7-2 | CASSRDWNTEAFF | TGTGCCAGCAGCCGTGACTGGAACACTGAAGCTTTCTTT
15 | TRBJ1-1 | many | TRBD1 | TRBV19 | CASSTSDRGDTEAFF | TGTGCCAGTAGTACCAGTGACAGGGGAGACACTGAAGCTTTCTTT
17 | TRBJ2-7 | once | NA | TRBV7-8 | CASSLGNRGQGDREQYF | TGTGCCAGCAGCTTAGGAAATCGGGGCCAGGGAGATCGCGAGCAGTACTTC
12 | TRBJ1-5 | NA | NA | TRBV11-3 | CASSLKGQPQHF | TGTGCCAGCAGCTTAAAGGGTCAGCCCCAGCATTTT
14 | TRBJ2-7 | NA | TRBD1 | TRBV7-2 | CASSLKTGIYEQYF | TGTGCCAGCAGCCTAAAGACAGGGATCTACGAGCAGTACTTC
15 | TRBJ2-7 | NA | TRBD1 | TRBV3-1/TRBV3-2 | CASSGRDRGLVKQYF | TGTGCCAGCAGCGGCCGGGACAGGGGGCTTGTAAAGCAGTACTTC
13 | TRBJ2-7 | NA | NA | TRBV25-1 | CASSDRTLYEQYF | TGTGCCAGCAGTGATAGGACTCTCTACGAGCAGTACTTC
14 | TRBJ1-5 | NA | NA | TRBV28 | CASSSIQSNQPQHF | TGTGCCAGCAGTTCTATACAGAGCAATCAGCCCCAGCATTTT
13 | TRBJ1-6 | NA | NA | TRBV27 | CASSLGVNSPLHF | TGTGCCAGCAGTCTAGGGGTTAATTCACCCCTCCACTTT
14 | TRBJ2-3 | NA | TRBD1 | TRBV5-1 | CASSGGQGVDTQYF | TGCGCCAGCAGCGGCGGACAGGGCGTAGATACGCAGTATTTT
13 | TRBJ1-3 | NA | NA | TRBV30 | CAWSEGTGNTIYF | TGTGCCTGGAGTGAGGGCACTGGAAACACCATATATTTT
14 | TRBJ1-1 | NA | TRBD1 | TRBV19 | CASSIGDRGTEAFF | TGTGCCAGTAGTATAGGGGACAGGGGAACTGAAGCTTTCTTT
15 | TRBJ2-2 | NA | NA | TRBV14 | CASSRRQANTGELFF | TGTGCCAGCAGCCGGCGACAGGCGAACACCGGGGAGCTGTTTTTT
15 | TRBJ1-4 | few | TRBD1 | TRBV2 | CASREQGAEGEKLFF | TGTGCCAGCAGAGAACAGGGGGCTGAAGGTGAAAAACTGTTTTTT
15 | TRBJ1-2 | once | TRBD1 | TRBV28 | CASSPRTGLGYGYTF | TGTGCCAGCAGTCCTCGGACAGGGCTAGGCTATGGCTACACCTTC
14 | TRBJ2-1 | once | TRBD1 | TRBV4-1 | CASSQDDREDEQFF | TGCGCCAGCAGCCAAGATGACAGGGAAGATGAGCAGTTCTTC
14 | TRBJ1-1 | NA | TRBD1 | TRBV18 | CASSQGAGNTEAFF | TGTGCCAGCTCACAGGGGGCAGGGAACACTGAAGCTTTCTTT
15 | TRBJ2-1 | few | NA | TRBV2 | CASSALQNSYNEQFF | TGTGCCAGCAGTGCACTACAAAACTCCTACAATGAGCAGTTCTTC
13 | TRBJ1-1 | NA | NA | TRBV4-1 | CASSLVGGAEAFF | TGCGCCAGCAGCCTGGTTGGGGGGGCTGAAGCTTTCTTT
16 | TRBJ2-7 | NA | TRBD1 | TRBV28 | CASSLSPGTGSAEQYF | TGTGCCAGCAGTTTATCCCCCGGGACAGGGTCCGCCGAGCAGTACTTC
16 | TRBJ1-2 | NA | NA | TRBV15 | CATSTRDKPQIYGYTF | TGTGCCACCAGCACCCGGGACAAACCACAGATCTATGGCTACACCTTC
16 | TRBJ2-2 | NA | TRBD2 | TRBV5-1 | CASSLEQVSGTGELFF | TGCGCCAGCAGCTTGGAGCAGGTTAGCGGGACCGGGGAGCTGTTTTTT
13 | TRBJ1-2 | NA | NA | TRBV10-1 | CASSPDRRYGYTF | TGCGCCAGCAGTCCAGACAGACGCTATGGCTACACCTTC
15 | TRBJ2-7 | NA | TRBD2 | TRBV3-1/TRBV3-2 | CASRYSGRDEAEQYF | TGTGCCAGCAGATATAGCGGGAGGGATGAGGCCGAGCAGTACTTC
15 | TRBJ2-1 | NA | NA | TRBV5-8 | CASSLVRDRTFEQFF | TGTGCCAGCAGCTTGGTTAGAGACAGGACTTTTGAGCAGTTCTTC
13 | TRBJ2-3 | once | NA | TRBV7-9 | CASSMSSTDTQYF | TGTGCCAGCAGCATGAGTAGCACAGATACGCAGTATTTT
18 | TRBJ1-3 | NA | TRBD1 | TRBV4-2 | CASSAQAQGASSGNTIYF | TGTGCCAGCAGCGCCCAGGCACAGGGGGCGAGCTCTGGAAACACCATATATTTT
16 | TRBJ2-1 | NA | TRBD2 | TRBV7-6 | CASSLAGLAGGYEQFF | TGTGCCAGCAGCTTAGCGGGACTAGCGGGAGGGTATGAGCAGTTCTTC
14 | TRBJ2-5 | NA | TRBD2 | TRBV10-3 | CAISTTSGEETQYF | TGTGCCATCAGTACAACTAGCGGAGAAGAGACCCAGTACTTC
11 | TRBJ1-2 | few | NA | TRBV20-1 | CSVLPGSGYTF | TGCAGTGTTCTCCCCGGTTCTGGCTACACCTTC
16 | TRBJ2-5 | NA | NA | TRBV7-9 | CASSLATGSLQETQYF | TGTGCCAGCAGCCTAGCGACAGGGTCTCTCCAAGAGACCCAGTACTTC
15 | TRBJ1-6 | NA | NA | TRBV9 | CASSAAGTHNSPLHF | TGTGCCAGCAGCGCTGCCGGGACGCATAATTCACCCCTCCACTTT
16 | TRBJ1-1 | NA | NA | TRBV11-3 | CASSLSRGSMNTEAFF | TGTGCCAGCAGCTTATCAAGGGGGTCCATGAACACTGAAGCTTTCTTT
11 | TRBJ2-3 | NA | NA | TRBV28 | CATRSLDTQYF | TGTGCCACCAGGAGTCTAGATACGCAGTATTTT
14 | TRBJ2-1 | NA | NA | TRBV7-7 | CASSLAPSDNEQFF | TGTGCCAGCAGCTTAGCGCCTAGCGACAATGAGCAGTTCTTC
12 | TRBJ2-1 | NA | NA | TRBV6-5 | CASRGSYNEQFF | TGTGCCAGCCGGGGGTCCTACAATGAGCAGTTCTTC
13 | TRBJ1-1 | NA | NA | TRBV7-9 | CASSLADRTEAFF | TGTGCCAGCAGCTTAGCCGACAGGACTGAAGCTTTCTTT